The entry that follows covers one TCR beta chain sequence. The table came from immunoSEQ multiplex PCR; TCRdb's copy has only in-frame clones and leaves some out. Found here are over 35,000 clones, roughly nine tenths of them singletons; the top ten hold under 20%. These data come from a study of blood T cell repertoires in COVID-19. Whole-study context: The samples span acute and convalescent COVID-19 from the United States, Italy and Spain.

The CDR3 covers 14 residues. With 1 base removed from V and 2 bases from J, the gap between germline ends came to 9 bases. Per the germline V gene, CDR1 is LNHDA and CDR2 is SQIVND (reference sequence). This TCR derives from a man between 65 and 85 years old with active COVID-19. V gene TRBV19 combines with J gene TRBJ2-7; D perhaps matches TRBD2 (6 bases). The sequenced sample consisted of peripheral blood. For the CDR3, the DNA is TGTGCCAGTAGTATAGGGACTACCCCCTACGAGCAGTACTTC. Encoded protein: CASSIGTTPYEQYF.